These 13 T cell receptor beta chains originate from one sample sequenced in a study of blood T cell repertoires in COVID-19 (TCRdb year 2020). The library was generated by the immunoSEQ multiplex PCR assay. TCRdb's version of the immuneACCESS table is confined to in-frame rearrangements and falls short of the full clone set. An unresolved V gene accounts for under half of the shortfall where checked; the remainder is of unknown origin. The sample contains hundreds of thousands of clones, more than 85% of them found a single time. The ten most abundant clones make up just over 0.7% of the sample. The sample taken for sequencing was peripheral blood. The receptors shown here come from a man aged 35-49 years with acute or convalescent COVID-19.

The chain has TRBV7-3 and TRBJ2-3, with D unclear. The V and J ends lost 5 bases and 4 bases respectively, with 10 bases between them. Germline CDR1 is SGHTA and CDR2 is FQGTGA. There are 13 residues in the CDR3. CDR3 loop: CASSQVWADTQYF. The CDR3 coding sequence is TGTGCCAGCAGCCAGGTTTGGGCAGATACGCAGTATTTT. The full variable domain, its missing parts supplied by reference TRBV7-3 and TRBJ2-3, is GAGVSQTPSNKVTEKGKYVELRCDPISGHTALYWYRQSLGQGPEFLIYFQGTGAADDSGLPNDRFFAVRPEGSVSTLKIQRTERGDSAVYLCASSQVWADTQYFGPGTRLTVL.

The chain joins TRBV7-2 to TRBJ2-5, with TRBD1 identical over 12 bases. Germline-derived CDR1 and CDR2 are SGHTA and FQGNSA. The CDR3 loop spans 18 amino acids. Unmatched junction bases numbered 11, after V lost 1 base and J lost 5 bases. Here the CDR3 reads CASSLGPPGQGAGETQYF. CDR3 bases: TGTGCCAGCAGCTTAGGCCCCCCGGGACAGGGGGCGGGGGAGACCCAGTACTTC.

J is TRBJ2-1 and V is TRBV18, with TRBD2 identical over 11 bases. CDR3 length: 17 amino acids. Looked up from germline, CDR1 is KGHSH and CDR2 is LQKENI. J lost 4 bases, V lost 5 bases, and 10 bases had no gene match. This chain's CDR3 is CASSVAGSGRGYNEQFF. CDR3 DNA: TGTGCCAGCTCAGTCGCCGGTAGCGGGAGGGGGTACAATGAGCAGTTCTTC.

This rearrangement joins TRBV19 to TRBJ2-2, with 8 bases fitting TRBD2. This CDR3 is 14 amino acids long. V shed 8 bases and J 2 bases; nucleotides not matched to a gene: 4. Germline CDR1 LNHDA, CDR2 SQIVND (reference sequence). The CDR3 bases are TGTGCCAGTGATAGCGGGATTAACACCGGGGAGCTGTTTTTT. Translating it yields CASDSGINTGELFF.

This sequence joins TRBV6-5 and TRBJ2-7, with TRBD2 matching 7 bases. This CDR3 spans 15 amino acids. Germline V gives CDR1 MNHEY, CDR2 SVGAGI. The V gene end was trimmed by 0 bases and the J gene end by 2 bases; junction bases not matched to a gene: 4. In DNA, the CDR3 is TGTGCCAGCAGTTACTCGAGGGAGGGTCCCTACGAGCAGTACTTC. This codes for CASSYSREGPYEQYF.

A single count supports this clone. This sequence joins TRBV7-9 and TRBJ2-1; D ambiguous. The CDR3 contains 17 residues. Trimming cost V 4 bases and J 4 bases, with 20 bases left between them. Germline loops: CDR1 SEHNR, CDR2 FQNEAQ (reference sequence). The CDR3 DNA reads as TGTGCCAGCAGCTCAGGCTTCGACGGTGATTTTTACAATGAGCAGTTCTTC. Translated: CASSSGFDGDFYNEQFF.

The chain joins TRBV20-1 to TRBJ2-5; perhaps TRBD2 as D (6 bases). V lost 3 bases to trimming and J lost 5 bases, with 22 bases between them. In germline, CDR1 is DFQATT, CDR2 SNEGSKA (reference sequence). The CDR3 totals 16 residues. In DNA form, the CDR3 reads TGCAGTGCTAGTGCCCGTGGGACTCCTGCAAGGGAGACCCAGTACTTC. It specifies CSASARGTPARETQYF.

The rearrangement uses TRBV6-5 and TRBJ2-1; 10 bases map to TRBD2. CDR3 length: 16 amino acids. The V gene end was trimmed by 2 bases and the J gene end by 8 bases; junction bases not matched to a gene: 9. CDR1 MNHEY and CDR2 SVGAGI come from the germline V gene. The CDR3 loop is CASSYPVSSGGYEQFF. The DNA of the CDR3 is TGTGCCAGCAGTTACCCGGTCTCTAGCGGGGGTTATGAGCAGTTCTTC.

The chain carries TRBV30 and TRBJ2-5, with 12 bases fitting TRBD2. The V and J ends lost 6 bases and 2 bases, in that order; junction bases with no gene match: 4. The germline V gene has CDR1 GTSNPN and CDR2 SVGIG (reference sequence). This CDR3 contains 14 residues. CDR3 protein: CACALAGGQETQYF. The DNA for the CDR3 is TGTGCCTGCGCCCTAGCGGGGGGGCAAGAGACCCAGTACTTC.

J is TRBJ2-5 and V is TRBV5-1, with 10 bases fitting TRBD1. The CDR3 is 16 residues long. Germline CDR1 and CDR2: SGHRS and YFSETQ. The V segment lost 0 bases and the J segment 5 bases; nucleotides outside the gene matches: 7. CDR3 residues: CASSLEATGGVETQYF. CDR3 DNA sequence: TGCGCCAGCAGCTTGGAAGCGACAGGGGGCGTGGAGACCCAGTACTTC.

The chain is built from TRBV5-1 and TRBJ2-5; TRBD1 aligns across 7 bases. This CDR3 region has 15 residues. Germline V gives CDR1 SGHRS, CDR2 YFSETQ. Unmatched junction bases numbered 4, after V lost 0 bases and J lost 2 bases. The CDR3 DNA reads TGCGCCAGCAGCTTGGTGTCGACAGGGCAAGAGACCCAGTACTTC. Protein: CASSLVSTGQETQYF.

Here the CDR3 DNA reads TGTGCCTGGAGACCTAGCGGGAGGTACTACAATGAGCAGTTCTTC. Encoded protein: CAWRPSGRYYNEQFF. The V gene is TRBV30, the J gene TRBJ2-1; TRBD2 matches at 11 bases. The trim removed 3 bases at V and 3 bases at J, leaving 4 bases unmatched. CDR3 length equals 15 residues. The germline CDR1 and CDR2 sequences are GTSNPN and SVGIG (reference sequence).

In its sample, this clone was seen once. The V gene is TRBV27, the J gene TRBJ2-7; 9 nucleotides agree with TRBD1. The CDR3 runs 14 residues. CDR1 is MNHEY, CDR2 SMNVEV, per germline (reference sequence). V shed 7 bases and J 6 bases; nucleotides not matched to a gene: 10. The CDR3 bases are TGTGCCAGCACCCGGAGGGACAGGGTAAGCGAGCAGTACTTC. As protein: CASTRRDRVSEQYF.